This TCR beta chain was sequenced in a study of OX40 agonist ivuxolimab in advanced cancers. The study, taken as a whole, reports: Expanded peripheral T cells had an undetermined antigen specificity.

Baseline was the first blood sampling point, followed by cycle 4 day 1 and cycle 7 day 1. Clones were sequenced by immunoSEQ multiplex PCR, and TCRdb holds only the in-frame ones, with some missing. The sample contains 80,000 to 95,000 clones, 86% of which appear only once. A note on this clone: Its target is unknown. The junction differs from germline at one of its ends, possibly a read error.

The sequencing here drew on CD4+ or CD8+ T cells sorted from blood, taken in a trial of the OX40 agonist ivuxolimab. The receptor's source is an adult with an advanced solid tumor such as melanoma, head and neck, liver or kidney cancer.

The chain's CDR3 is CASSTRTGNYNEQFF. The DNA of the CDR3 is TGTGCTAGCAGCACCAGGACAGGGAACTACAATGAGCAGTTCTTC. J is TRBJ2-1 and V is TRBV7-7, with 8 bases fitting TRBD1. This CDR3 has 15 residues. Germline V CDR1 and CDR2: SSHAT, FNYEAQ (reference sequence). Based on the CDR3 plus reference TRBV7-7 and TRBJ2-1, the full variable domain is GAGVSQSPRYKVTKRGQDVTLRCDPISSHATLYWYQQALGQGPEFLTYFNYEAQPDKSGLPSDRFSAERPEGSISTLTIQRTEQRDSAMYRCASSTRTGNYNEQFFGPGTRLTVL.